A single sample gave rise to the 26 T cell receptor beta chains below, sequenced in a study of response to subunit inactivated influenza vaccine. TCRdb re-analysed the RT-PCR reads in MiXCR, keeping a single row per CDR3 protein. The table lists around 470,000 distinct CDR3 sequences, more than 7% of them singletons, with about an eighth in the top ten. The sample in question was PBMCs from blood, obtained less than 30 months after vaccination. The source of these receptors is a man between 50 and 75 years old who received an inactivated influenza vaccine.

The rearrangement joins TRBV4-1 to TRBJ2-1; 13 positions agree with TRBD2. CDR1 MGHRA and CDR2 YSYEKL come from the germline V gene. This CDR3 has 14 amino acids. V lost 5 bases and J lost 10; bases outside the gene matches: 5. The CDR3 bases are TGCGCCAGCAGCTTAGGACTAGCGGGGGAGGAGCAGTTCTTC. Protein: CASSLGLAGEEQFF.

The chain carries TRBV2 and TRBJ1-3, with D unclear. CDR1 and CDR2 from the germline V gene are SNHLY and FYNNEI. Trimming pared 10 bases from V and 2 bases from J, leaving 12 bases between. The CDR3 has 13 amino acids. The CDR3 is CATRGSAGNTIYF. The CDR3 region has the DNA TGTGCCACTAGAGGGTCAGCTGGAAACACCATATATTTT.

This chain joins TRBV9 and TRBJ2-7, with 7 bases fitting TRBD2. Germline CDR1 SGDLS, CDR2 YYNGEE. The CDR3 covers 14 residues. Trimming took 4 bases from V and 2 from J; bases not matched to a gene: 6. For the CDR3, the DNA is TGTGCCAGCAGCACCGGGGAGGGAGCCTACGAGCAGTACTTC. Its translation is CASSTGEGAYEQYF.

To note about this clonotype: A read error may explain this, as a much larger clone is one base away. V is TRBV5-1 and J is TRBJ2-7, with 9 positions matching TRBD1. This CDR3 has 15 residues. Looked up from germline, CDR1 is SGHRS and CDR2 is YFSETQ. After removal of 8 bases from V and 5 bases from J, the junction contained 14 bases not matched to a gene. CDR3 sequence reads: CARSPRTGAVNEQYF. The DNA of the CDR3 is TGCGCCAGGAGCCCAAGGACAGGGGCGGTCAACGAGCAGTACTTC.

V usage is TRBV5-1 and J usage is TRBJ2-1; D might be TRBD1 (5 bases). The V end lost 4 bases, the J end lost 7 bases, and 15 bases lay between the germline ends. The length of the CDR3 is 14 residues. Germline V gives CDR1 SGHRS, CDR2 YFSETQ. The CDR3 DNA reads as TGCGCCAGCAGCAGGGATCCAGGGTTAAATGAGCAGTTCTTC. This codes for CASSRDPGLNEQFF.

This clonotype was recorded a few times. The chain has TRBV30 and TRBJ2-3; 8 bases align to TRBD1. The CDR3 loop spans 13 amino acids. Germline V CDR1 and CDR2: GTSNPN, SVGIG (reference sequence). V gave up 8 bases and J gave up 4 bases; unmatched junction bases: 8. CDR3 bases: TGTGCCCTAAACAGGGGGAGCGCAGATACGCAGTATTTT. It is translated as CALNRGSADTQYF.

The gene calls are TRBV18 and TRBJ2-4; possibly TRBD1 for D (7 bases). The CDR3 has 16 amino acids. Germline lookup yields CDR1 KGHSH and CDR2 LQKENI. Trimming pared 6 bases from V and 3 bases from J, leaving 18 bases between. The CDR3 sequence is CASSSAGGGVKNIQYF. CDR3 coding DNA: TGTGCCAGCTCGTCAGCCGGAGGGGGCGTCAAAAACATTCAGTACTTC.

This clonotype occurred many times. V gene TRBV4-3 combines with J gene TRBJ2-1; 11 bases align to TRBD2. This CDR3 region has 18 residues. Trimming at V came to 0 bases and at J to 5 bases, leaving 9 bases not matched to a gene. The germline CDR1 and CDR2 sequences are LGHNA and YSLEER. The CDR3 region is CASSQEPTLAGGHNEQFF. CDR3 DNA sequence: TGCGCCAGCAGCCAAGAACCAACCCTAGCGGGGGGTCACAATGAGCAGTTCTTC.

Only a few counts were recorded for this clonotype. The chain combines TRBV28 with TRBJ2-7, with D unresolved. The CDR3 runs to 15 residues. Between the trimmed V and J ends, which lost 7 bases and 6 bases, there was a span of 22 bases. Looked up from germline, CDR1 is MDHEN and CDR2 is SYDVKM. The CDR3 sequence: CASTRRSTPSPEQYF. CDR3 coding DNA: TGTGCCAGCACCCGTCGTTCGACACCTTCCCCCGAGCAGTACTTC.

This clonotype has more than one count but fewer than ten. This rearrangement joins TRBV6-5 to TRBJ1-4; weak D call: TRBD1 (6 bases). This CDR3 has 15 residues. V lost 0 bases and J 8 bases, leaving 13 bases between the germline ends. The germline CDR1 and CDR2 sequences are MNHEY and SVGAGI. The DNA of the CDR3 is TGTGCCAGCAGTTACTCGGGACACTCATACGAAAAACTGTTTTTT. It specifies CASSYSGHSYEKLFF.

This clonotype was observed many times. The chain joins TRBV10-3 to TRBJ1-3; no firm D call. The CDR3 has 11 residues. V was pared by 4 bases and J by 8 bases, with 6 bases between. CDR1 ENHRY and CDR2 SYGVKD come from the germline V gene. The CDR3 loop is CAISVLDTIYF. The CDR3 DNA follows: TGTGCCATCAGTGTGTTGGACACCATATATTTT.

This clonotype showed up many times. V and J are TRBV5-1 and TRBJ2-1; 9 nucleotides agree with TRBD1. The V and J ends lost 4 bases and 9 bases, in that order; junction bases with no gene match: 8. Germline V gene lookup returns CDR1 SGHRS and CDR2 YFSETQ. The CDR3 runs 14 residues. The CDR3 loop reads CASSHPGQGGEQFF. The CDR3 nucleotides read TGCGCCAGCAGCCACCCGGGACAGGGAGGTGAGCAGTTCTTC.

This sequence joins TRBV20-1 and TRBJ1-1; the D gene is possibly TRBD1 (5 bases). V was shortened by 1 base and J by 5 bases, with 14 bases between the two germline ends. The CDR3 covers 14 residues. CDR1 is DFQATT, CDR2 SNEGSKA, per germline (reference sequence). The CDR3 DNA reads TGCAGTGCTAGAGGGCTGGAGGGGTGGACTGAAGCTTTCTTT. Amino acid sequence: CSARGLEGWTEAFF.

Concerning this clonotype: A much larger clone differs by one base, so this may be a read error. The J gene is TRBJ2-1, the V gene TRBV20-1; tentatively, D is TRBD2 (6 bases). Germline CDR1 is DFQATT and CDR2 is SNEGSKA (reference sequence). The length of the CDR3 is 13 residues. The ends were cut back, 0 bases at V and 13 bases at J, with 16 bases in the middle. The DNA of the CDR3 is TGCAGTGCTAGAGATTCAGGGAGGAGTGACCAGTTCTTC. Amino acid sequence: CSARDSGRSDQFF.

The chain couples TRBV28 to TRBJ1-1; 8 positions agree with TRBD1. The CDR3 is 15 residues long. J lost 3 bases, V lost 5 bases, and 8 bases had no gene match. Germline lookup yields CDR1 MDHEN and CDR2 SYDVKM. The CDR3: CASSPGGAGDTEAFF. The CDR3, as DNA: TGTGCCAGCAGTCCAGGGGGCGCGGGGGACACTGAAGCTTTCTTT.

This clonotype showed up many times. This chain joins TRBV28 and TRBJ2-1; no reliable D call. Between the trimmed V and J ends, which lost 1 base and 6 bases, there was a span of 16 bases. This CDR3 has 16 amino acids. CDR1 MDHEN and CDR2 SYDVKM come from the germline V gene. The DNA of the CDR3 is TGTGCCAGCAGTTTATCCTACCTCTCCCCCCCCAATGAGCAGTTCTTC. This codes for CASSLSYLSPPNEQFF.

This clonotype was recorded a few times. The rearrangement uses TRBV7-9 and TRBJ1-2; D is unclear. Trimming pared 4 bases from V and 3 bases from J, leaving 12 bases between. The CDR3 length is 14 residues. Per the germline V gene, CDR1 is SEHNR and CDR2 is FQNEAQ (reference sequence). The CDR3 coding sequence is TGTGCCAGCAGCTCGGGTGGGCGGTACTATGGCTACACCTTC. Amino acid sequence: CASSSGGRYYGYTF. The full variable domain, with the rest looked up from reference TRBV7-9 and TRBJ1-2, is DTGVSQNPRHKITKRGQNVTFRCDPISEHNRLYWYRQTLGQGPEFLTYFQNEAQLEKSRLLSDRFSAERPKGSFSTLEIQRTEQGDSAMYLCASSSGGRYYGYTFGSGTRLTVV.

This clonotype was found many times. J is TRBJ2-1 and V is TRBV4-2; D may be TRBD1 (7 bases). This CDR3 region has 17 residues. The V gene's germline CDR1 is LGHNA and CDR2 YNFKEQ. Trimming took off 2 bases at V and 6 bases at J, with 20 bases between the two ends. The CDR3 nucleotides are TGTGCCAGCAGCCAACTAGGCGGGACAGCGCAGGGCAATGAGCAGTTCTTC. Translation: CASSQLGGTAQGNEQFF.

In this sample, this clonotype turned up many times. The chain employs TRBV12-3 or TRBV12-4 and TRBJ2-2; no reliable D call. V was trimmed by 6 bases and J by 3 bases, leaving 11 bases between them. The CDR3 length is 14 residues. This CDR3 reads CASSMGRDTGELFF. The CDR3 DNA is TGTGCCAGCAGCATGGGCCGAGACACCGGGGAGCTGTTTTTT.

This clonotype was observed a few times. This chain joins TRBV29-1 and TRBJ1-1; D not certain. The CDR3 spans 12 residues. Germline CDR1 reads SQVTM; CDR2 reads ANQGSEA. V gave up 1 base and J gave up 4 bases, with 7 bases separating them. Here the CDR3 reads CSVEGWATEAFF. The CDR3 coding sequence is TGCAGCGTTGAAGGGTGGGCCACTGAAGCTTTCTTT.

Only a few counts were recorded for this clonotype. The CDR3: CASSPRTEGGGELFF. The CDR3 DNA sequence: TGTGCCAGCAGCCCGCGAACCGAAGGAGGCGGGGAGCTGTTTTTT. The V call is TRBV3-1, the J call TRBJ2-2, with a possible D match to TRBD2 (5 bases). In germline, CDR1 is LGHDT, CDR2 YNNKEL (reference sequence). Trimming shortened V by 4 bases and J by 7 bases, and 16 bases separated the two germline ends. This CDR3 spans 15 amino acids.

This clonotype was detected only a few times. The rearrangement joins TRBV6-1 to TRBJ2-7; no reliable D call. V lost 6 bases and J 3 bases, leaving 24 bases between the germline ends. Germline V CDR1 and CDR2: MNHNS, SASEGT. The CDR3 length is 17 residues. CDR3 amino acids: CASSQTRVKLSGYEQYF. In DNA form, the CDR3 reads TGTGCCAGCAGCCAGACCAGAGTTAAGTTATCAGGCTACGAGCAGTACTTC.

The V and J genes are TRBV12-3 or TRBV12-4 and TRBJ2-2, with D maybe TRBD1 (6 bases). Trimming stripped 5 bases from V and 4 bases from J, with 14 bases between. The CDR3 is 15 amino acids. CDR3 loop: CASSPQGVSTGELFF. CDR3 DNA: TGTGCCAGCAGTCCACAGGGAGTCAGCACCGGGGAGCTGTTTTTT.

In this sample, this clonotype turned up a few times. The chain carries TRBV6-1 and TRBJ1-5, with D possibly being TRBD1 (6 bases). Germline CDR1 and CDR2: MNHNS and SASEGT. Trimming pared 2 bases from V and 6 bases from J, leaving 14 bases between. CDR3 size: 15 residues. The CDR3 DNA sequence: TGTGCCAGCAGTGAAAATGTGGGGGCGGCTCAGCCCCAGCATTTT. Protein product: CASSENVGAAQPQHF.

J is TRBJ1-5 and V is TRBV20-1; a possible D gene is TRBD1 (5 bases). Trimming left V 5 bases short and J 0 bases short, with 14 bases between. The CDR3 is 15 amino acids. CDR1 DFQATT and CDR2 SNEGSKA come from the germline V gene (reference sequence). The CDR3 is CSAWGSPNSNQPQHF. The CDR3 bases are TGCAGTGCTTGGGGGAGTCCTAATAGCAATCAGCCCCAGCATTTT.

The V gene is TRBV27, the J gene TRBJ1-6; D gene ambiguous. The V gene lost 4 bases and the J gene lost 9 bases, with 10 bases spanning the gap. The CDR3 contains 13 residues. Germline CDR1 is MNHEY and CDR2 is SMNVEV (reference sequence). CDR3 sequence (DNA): TGTGCCAGCAGTTCACTATCAGGTTCACCCCTCCACTTT. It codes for CASSSLSGSPLHF.